Presented here are 15 T cell receptor beta chains from one specimen sequenced in a study of human T cells and chemical hapten exposure. The time point here: healthy volunteer bleed at 2 weeks. Unfractionated whole blood yielded the extracted total RNA. MiXCR, applied by TCRdb to the RACE reads, yields one record per CDR3 protein. Of about 130,000 distinct CDR3 sequences in the sample, around 8.3% were seen once. The sequenced material came from whole blood. The source of these receptors is a male donor in good health. Some clones in this sample may be carry-over from other donors' samples.

This clonotype was detected many times. The rearrangement uses TRBV20-1 and TRBJ2-7, with TRBD1 as a possible D gene (6 bases). The V end was cut by 3 bases, the J end by 5 bases, with 20 bases between. CDR1 and CDR2 (germline): DFQATT, SNEGSKA (reference sequence). This CDR3 has 15 residues. DNA of the CDR3: TGCAGTGCTAGGCTCCAACAGGGTGTGAAAGACGAGCAGTACTTC. This encodes CSARLQQGVKDEQYF.

The J gene is TRBJ2-1, the V gene TRBV23-1, with 7 bases matching TRBD2. TRBV23-1 is labeled an ORF, and its function is uncertain. The V gene end was trimmed by 2 bases and the J gene end by 0 bases; junction bases not matched to a gene: 10. The CDR3 loop spans 18 amino acids. The CDR3 nucleotides are TGCGCCAGCAGTCAAGCTAGCGGTACTTCTAGCTCCTACAATGAGCAGTTCTTC. Translated, it gives CASSQASGTSSSYNEQFF.

The chain employs TRBV6-5 and TRBJ1-1, with D unresolved. Trimming took off 7 bases at V and 2 bases at J, with 8 bases between the two ends. The CDR3 consists of 12 residues. Germline-derived CDR1 and CDR2 are MNHEY and SVGAGI. The CDR3 DNA reads as TGTGCCAGCAAGGCCGAAAACACTGAAGCTTTCTTT. It yields the protein CASKAENTEAFF.

In its sample, this clonotype was seen a few times. This chain links TRBV7-9 with TRBJ2-6, with 10 bases matching TRBD1. Germline loops: CDR1 SEHNR, CDR2 FQNEAQ (reference sequence). This CDR3 spans 18 amino acids. The V segment lost 3 bases and the J segment 4 bases; nucleotides outside the gene matches: 9. As DNA, the CDR3 is TGTGCCAGCAGCTTTCACACCGGGACAGGGGTCGGGGCCAACGTCCTGACTTTC. Encoded protein: CASSFHTGTGVGANVLTF.

This clonotype has ten or more counts. The chain has TRBV6-5 and TRBJ2-7, with 14 bases fitting TRBD2. The germline gives CDR1 MNHEY, CDR2 SVGAGI. V trimming: 6 bases; J trimming: 5 bases; junction bases outside the gene matches: 0. CDR3 length: 13 amino acids. The CDR3 loop is CASRGLAGDEQYF. CDR3 in DNA: TGTGCCAGCAGGGGACTAGCGGGGGACGAGCAGTACTTC.

This clonotype has at least ten counts. This chain uses TRBV19 with TRBJ1-1; possible D gene TRBD1, 5 bases. The CDR3 runs 17 residues. V dropped 0 bases and J dropped 1 base, with 15 bases sitting between them. The germline gives CDR1 LNHDA, CDR2 SQIVND (reference sequence). CDR3 in amino acids: CASSIDVLGGSNTEAFF. As DNA, the CDR3 is TGTGCCAGTAGTATAGATGTCCTCGGGGGATCGAACACTGAAGCTTTCTTT.

This clonotype was seen many times. The chain couples TRBV5-1 to TRBJ2-7, with D possibly TRBD1 on 5 matching bases. Trimming stripped 0 bases from V and 4 bases from J, with 8 bases between. Germline V gene data show CDR1 as SGHRS and CDR2 as YFSETQ. The CDR3 sequence is 13 residues long. Here the CDR3 reads CASSLEGAYEQYF. CDR3 nucleotides: TGCGCCAGCAGCTTGGAAGGGGCATACGAGCAGTACTTC. Drawing the rest from reference TRBV5-1 and TRBJ2-7, the complete variable domain is KAGVTQTPRYLIKTRGQQVTLSCSPISGHRSVSWYQQTPGQGLQFLFEYFSETQRNKGNFPGRFSGRQFSNSRSEMNVSTLELGDSALYLCASSLEGAYEQYFGPGTRLTVT.

The rearrangement links TRBV12-3 or TRBV12-4 to TRBJ2-1; unclear D gene. The V end lost 5 bases, the J end lost 9 bases, and 11 bases lay between the germline ends. The CDR3 has 12 amino acids. CDR3 DNA: TGTGCCAGCAGTGGCGTTTTCGGTGAGCAGTTCTTC. Protein: CASSGVFGEQFF.

This clonotype was seen more than once but under ten times. This chain links TRBV6-2 or TRBV6-3 with TRBJ2-7; 11 bases agree with TRBD1. Germline CDR1 and CDR2: MNHEY and SVGEGT. The length of the CDR3 is 16 residues. The V and J ends lost 0 bases and 2 bases, in that order; junction bases with no gene match: 3. The CDR3 bases are TGTGCCAGCAGTTACTCAAGGGACAGGGGGGCCTACGAGCAGTACTTC. It codes for CASSYSRDRGAYEQYF.

This clonotype came up a few times. The chain's CDR3 is CAIPGQINTGELFF. DNA of the CDR3: TGTGCCATCCCGGGACAGATCAACACCGGGGAGCTGTTTTTT. The V call is TRBV10-3, the J call TRBJ2-2; 7 nucleotides match TRBD1. CDR1 and CDR2 from the germline V gene are ENHRY and SYGVKD. The CDR3 is made up of 14 amino acids. V dropped 8 bases and J dropped 2; count of bases not matched to a gene: 5.

This clonotype was found a few times. This chain connects TRBV20-1 to TRBJ2-3; D unresolved. Trimming removed 4 bases at V and 0 bases at J, with 8 bases between. The CDR3 has 13 residues. Germline CDR1 reads DFQATT; CDR2 reads SNEGSKA (reference sequence). CDR3 region: CSATSGSTDTQYF. The CDR3 DNA is TGCAGTGCTACCAGTGGGAGCACAGATACGCAGTATTTT.

This clonotype was seen only a few times. This chain joins TRBV3-1 and TRBJ2-5; the match to TRBD1 covers 8 bases. The germline V gene has CDR1 LGHDT and CDR2 YNNKEL (reference sequence). Trimming cost V 4 bases and J 4 bases; bases outside gene matches: 8. The CDR3 is made up of 15 amino acids. The CDR3 DNA follows: TGTGCCAGCAGCCCTACGGCAGGGGGCGGAGAGACCCAGTACTTC. As protein: CASSPTAGGGETQYF.

This clonotype was found many times. The CDR3 region has the DNA TGTGCCAGCAGCTTAGCCGGCAGTGGAGGGAAGACCCAGTACTTC. The encoded protein is CASSLAGSGGKTQYF. V is TRBV7-7 and J is TRBJ2-5, with D perhaps TRBD2 (6 bases). The CDR3 length is 15 residues. Trimming shortened V by 0 bases and J by 6 bases, and 14 bases separated the two germline ends. The germline V gene encodes CDR1 SSHAT and CDR2 FNYEAQ (reference sequence).

In this sample, this clonotype turned up a few times. V usage is TRBV10-3 and J usage is TRBJ1-3; D remains unclear. The V gene lost 3 bases and the J gene lost 0 bases, with 6 bases spanning the gap. CDR3 length: 14 residues. From germline, CDR1 is ENHRY and CDR2 SYGVKD. The CDR3 DNA follows: TGTGCCATCAGTGACAGTTCCTCTGGAAACACCATATATTTT. It translates to CAISDSSSGNTIYF.

This clonotype was picked up a small number of times. This chain connects TRBV20-1 to TRBJ1-6; D is perhaps TRBD1 (5 bases). The CDR3 is 16 residues long. Germline CDR1 and CDR2: DFQATT and SNEGSKA (reference sequence). Trimming stripped 6 bases from V and 5 bases from J, with 20 bases between. CDR3 region: CSAPDPFGGDNSPLHF. CDR3 in DNA: TGCAGTGCCCCCGACCCTTTCGGGGGGGATAATTCACCCCTCCACTTT.